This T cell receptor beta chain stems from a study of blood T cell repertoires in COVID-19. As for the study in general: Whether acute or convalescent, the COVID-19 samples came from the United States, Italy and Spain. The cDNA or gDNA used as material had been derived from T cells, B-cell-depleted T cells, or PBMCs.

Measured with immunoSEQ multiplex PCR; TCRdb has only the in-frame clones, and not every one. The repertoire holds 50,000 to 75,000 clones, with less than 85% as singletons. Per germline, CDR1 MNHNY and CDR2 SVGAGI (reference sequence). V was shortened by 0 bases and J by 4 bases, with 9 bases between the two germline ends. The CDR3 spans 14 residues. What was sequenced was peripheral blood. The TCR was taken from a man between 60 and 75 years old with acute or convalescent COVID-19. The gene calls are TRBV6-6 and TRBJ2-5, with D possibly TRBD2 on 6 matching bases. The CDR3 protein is CASSYSGGVETQYF. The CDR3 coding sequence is TGTGCCAGCAGTTACTCGGGGGGTGTAGAGACCCAGTACTTC.